The present T cell receptor (beta chain) was sequenced within a study of shared clonotypes between healthy human individuals. Study results and caveats: Naive CD4 clonotypes overlapped across several donors at roughly 5.1%.

In the case of this clone: Its antigen is not identified.

Terminally differentiated effector memory CD45RA+ cells were excluded from the naive CD8 cells, which were CD45RO-negative and positively selected for CCR7. The germline V gene encodes CDR1 GTSNPN and CDR2 SVGIG (reference sequence). The CDR3 is 13 residues long. V shed 3 bases and J 7 bases; nucleotides not matched to a gene: 5. TCRdb's table, derived via immunoSEQ multiplex PCR, lists solely in-frame clones and lacks some. The table lists around 580,000 clones, roughly 98% of them singletons. What was sequenced was naive CD8+ T cells sorted from blood. This sequence originates from a man under 40 in good health. The chain uses TRBV30 and TRBJ2-7, with TRBD2 identical over 11 bases. This CDR3 is CAWRLAGVGEQYF. In nucleotides, the CDR3 is TGTGCCTGGAGACTAGCGGGAGTGGGGGAGCAGTACTTC.